This T cell receptor (beta chain) was recovered during a study of response to subunit inactivated influenza vaccine. The study, taken as a whole, reports: The study's authors posited that every seasonal influenza vaccination enlists few new T cells.

This clonotype has a handful of counts. Its antigen is as yet unknown. The germline gives CDR1 SEHNR, CDR2 FQNEAQ (reference sequence). The V gene end was trimmed by 5 bases and the J gene end by 5 bases; junction bases not matched to a gene: 7. This CDR3 spans 15 amino acids. TCRdb independently ran MiXCR on the RT-PCR reads; one entry per CDR3 protein. The sample contains fewer than 700,000 distinct CDR3 sequences, 10% to 15% of which appear only once. Sequences were derived from PBMCs from blood, sampled roughly 45 days after vaccination. The sequence came from a man aged 45-65 years who received an inactivated influenza vaccine. The chain is built from TRBV7-9 and TRBJ2-1; TRBD2 agrees at 9 bases. For the CDR3, the DNA is TGTGCCAGCAGCCCCCGGACTAGCGAGAACAATGAGCAGTTCTTC. It encodes CASSPRTSENNEQFF.